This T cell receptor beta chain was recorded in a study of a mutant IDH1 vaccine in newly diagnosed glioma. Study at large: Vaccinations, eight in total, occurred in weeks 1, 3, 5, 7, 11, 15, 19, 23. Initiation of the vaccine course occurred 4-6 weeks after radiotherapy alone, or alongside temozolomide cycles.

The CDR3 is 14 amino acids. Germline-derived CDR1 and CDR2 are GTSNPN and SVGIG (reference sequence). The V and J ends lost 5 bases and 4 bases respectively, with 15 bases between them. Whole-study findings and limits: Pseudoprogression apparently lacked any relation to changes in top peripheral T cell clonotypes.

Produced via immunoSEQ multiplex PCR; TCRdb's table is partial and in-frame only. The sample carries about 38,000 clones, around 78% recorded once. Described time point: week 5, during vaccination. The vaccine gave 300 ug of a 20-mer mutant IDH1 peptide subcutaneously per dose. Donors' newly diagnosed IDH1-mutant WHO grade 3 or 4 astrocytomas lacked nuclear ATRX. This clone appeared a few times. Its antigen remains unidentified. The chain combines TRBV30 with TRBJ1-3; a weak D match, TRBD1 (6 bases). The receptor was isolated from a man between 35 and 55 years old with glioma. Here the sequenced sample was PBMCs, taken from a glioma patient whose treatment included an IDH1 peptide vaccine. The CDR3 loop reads CAWEQGLQGNTIYF. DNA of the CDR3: TGTGCCTGGGAACAGGGATTGCAAGGAAACACCATATATTTT.